This TCR beta chain was sequenced for a study of regulatory T cells in long-lasting Graves disease. Comment on this clonotype: Its antigen is unidentified.

TCR beta libraries were built with iRepertoire HTBI primers and Arm-PCR of CDR3 regions. TCRdb re-called the multiplex PCR reads with MiXCR, one entry per CDR3 protein. The table records about 430,000 distinct CDR3 sequences, around a fifth of them present only once. Broader study findings: When disease was persistent, TRBV28, TRBJ1-2 and TRBJ2-5 were the favored segments.

Time point: persistent/refractory GD, antithyroid drugs over 5 years with positive TRAb. Isolated PBMC RNA provided the starting material for the TCR library. The CDR3 contains 17 residues. Germline CDR1 MNHGY, CDR2 SVAAGI. Deletions cut 3 bases from V and 0 bases from J, with 12 bases between. The specimen was peripheral blood mononuclear cells (PBMCs), collected when the disease was refractory, from a patient treated with antithyroid drugs. This chain joins TRBV6-9 and TRBJ2-6; possibly TRBD1 for D (5 bases). This receptor was obtained from a female donor with Graves disease. The CDR3 sequence: CASSYGQQNSGANVLTF. For the CDR3, the DNA is TGTGCCAGCAGTTACGGACAACAAAACTCTGGGGCCAACGTCCTGACTTTC.